The 5 T cell receptor beta chains in this list originate from one sample, sequenced in a study of T cells after yellow fever vaccination. TCRdb ran MiXCR on the 5' RACE reads and lists one entry per CDR3 protein. This sample carries approximately 580,000 distinct CDR3 sequences, about a sixth of them seen once, and the ten largest clones take around 15%. Source: PBMCs, taken 4 to 6 days after the first yellow fever vaccination. These receptor sequences come from a man between 18 and 29 years old who received the YFV17D yellow fever vaccine.

The chain links TRBV12-3 or TRBV12-4 to TRBJ2-4; 9 positions agree with TRBD2. The CDR3 is 16 amino acids. The V and J ends lost 2 bases and 2 bases, in that order; junction bases with no gene match: 4. Here the CDR3 DNA reads TGTGCCAGCAGTTTAAGCCTAGCGGGGCCCAAAAACATTCAGTACTTC. Translated, it gives CASSLSLAGPKNIQYF.

The CDR3 protein is CASSLTQGNAYNEQFF. The CDR3, as DNA: TGTGCCAGCAGCCTAACACAGGGGAACGCCTACAATGAGCAGTTCTTC. V gene TRBV4-2 combines with J gene TRBJ2-1, with 7 bases aligning to TRBD1. Germline V lookup: CDR1 LGHNA, CDR2 YNFKEQ. The CDR3 has 16 residues. Germline trimming cut 4 bases from V and 2 bases from J; bases unmatched to any gene: 8.

In its sample, this clonotype was seen a few times. V usage is TRBV7-9 and J usage is TRBJ2-7; a weak D match, TRBD2 (5 bases). Per germline, CDR1 SEHNR and CDR2 FQNEAQ (reference sequence). The V end lost 5 bases, the J end lost 6 bases, and 11 bases lay between the germline ends. CDR3 length equals 12 residues. The CDR3 spells CASSPRGGEQYV. As DNA, the CDR3 is TGTGCCAGCAGCCCGAGAGGAGGCGAGCAGTACGTC.

At least ten counts were recorded for this clonotype. The junction departs from germline at one end; a sequencing error may be responsible. The chain couples TRBV7-7 to TRBJ2-5; D perhaps matches TRBD2 (6 bases). The CDR3 has 14 residues. In germline, CDR1 is SSHAT, CDR2 FNYEAQ (reference sequence). Here the CDR3 DNA reads TGCGCCAGCAGCTTGGGGGGACGGCAAGAGACCCAGTACTTC. Protein product: CASSLGGRQETQYF.

This clonotype appeared a few times. The chain links TRBV15 to TRBJ1-4; D might be TRBD1 (5 bases). V was shortened by 0 bases and J by 4 bases, with 9 bases between the two germline ends. Germline V gene data show CDR1 as LNHNV and CDR2 as YYDKDF (reference sequence). This CDR3 contains 15 residues. The CDR3 is CATSRDPGGNEKLFF. CDR3 DNA: TGTGCCACCAGCAGAGATCCCGGGGGTAATGAAAAACTGTTTTTT. Based on the CDR3 plus reference TRBV15 and TRBJ1-4, the full variable domain is DAMVIQNPRYQVTQFGKPVTLSCSQTLNHNVMYWYQQKSSQAPKLLFHYYDKDFNNEADTPDNFQSRRPNTSFCFLDIRSPGLGDTAMYLCATSRDPGGNEKLFFGSGTQLSVL.